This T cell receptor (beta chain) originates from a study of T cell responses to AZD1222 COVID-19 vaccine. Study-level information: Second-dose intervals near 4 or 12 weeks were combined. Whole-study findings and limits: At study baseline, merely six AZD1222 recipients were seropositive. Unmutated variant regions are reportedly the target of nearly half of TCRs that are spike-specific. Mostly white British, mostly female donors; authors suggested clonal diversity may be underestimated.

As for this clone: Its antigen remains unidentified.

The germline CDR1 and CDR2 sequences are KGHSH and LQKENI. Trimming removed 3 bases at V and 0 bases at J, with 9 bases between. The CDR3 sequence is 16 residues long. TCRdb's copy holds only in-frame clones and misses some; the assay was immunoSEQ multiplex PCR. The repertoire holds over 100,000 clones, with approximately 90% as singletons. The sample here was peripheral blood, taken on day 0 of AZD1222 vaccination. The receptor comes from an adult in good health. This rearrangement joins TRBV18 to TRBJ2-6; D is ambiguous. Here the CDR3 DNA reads TGTGCCAGCTCACCCACCTCCGGCTCTGGGGCCAACGTCCTGACTTTC. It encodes CASSPTSGSGANVLTF.